This TCR beta chain appears in the sequencing data of a study of identical twins. Whole-study findings and limits: Low generation-probability sequences were in excess among twin-shared out-of-frame alpha sequences.

Points on this clonotype: Its matching antigen is unknown.

TCRdb reprocessed the 5' RACE reads with MiXCR, giving one entry per CDR3 protein. The table shows 450,000 to 500,000 distinct CDR3 sequences, with roughly 13% occurring only once. Germline CDR1 SEHNR, CDR2 FQNEAQ (reference sequence). This CDR3 region has 15 residues. The V and J ends lost 0 bases and 7 bases, in that order; junction bases with no gene match: 6. This sample was also put to use in a study of yellow fever vaccine responses in identical twins.

The TCR comes from a woman aged 18-35 years in good health. This chain links TRBV7-9 with TRBJ2-1, with TRBD2 matching 7 bases. Sequenced: CD4+ T cells sorted from blood. In DNA form, the CDR3 reads TGTGCCAGCAGCTTAGCGATAGCGGGCCTAAATGAGCAGTTCTTC. Residues: CASSLAIAGLNEQFF. The whole variable domain, remainder taken from reference TRBV7-9 and TRBJ2-1, is DTGVSQNPRHKITKRGQNVTFRCDPISEHNRLYWYRQTLGQGPEFLTYFQNEAQLEKSRLLSDRFSAERPKGSFSTLEIQRTEQGDSAMYLCASSLAIAGLNEQFFGPGTRLTVL.